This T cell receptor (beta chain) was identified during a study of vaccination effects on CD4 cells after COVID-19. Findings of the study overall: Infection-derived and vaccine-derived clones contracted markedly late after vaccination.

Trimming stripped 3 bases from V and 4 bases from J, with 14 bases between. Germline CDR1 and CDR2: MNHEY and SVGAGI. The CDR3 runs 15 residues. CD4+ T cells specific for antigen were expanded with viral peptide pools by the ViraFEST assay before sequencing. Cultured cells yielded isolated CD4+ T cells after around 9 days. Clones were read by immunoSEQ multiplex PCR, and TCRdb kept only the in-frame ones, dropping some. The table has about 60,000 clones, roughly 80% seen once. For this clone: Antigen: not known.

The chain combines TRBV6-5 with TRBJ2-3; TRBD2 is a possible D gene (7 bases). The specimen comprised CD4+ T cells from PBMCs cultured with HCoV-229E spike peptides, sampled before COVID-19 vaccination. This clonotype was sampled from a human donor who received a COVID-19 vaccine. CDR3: CASSYYGGRADTQYF. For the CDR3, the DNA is TGTGCCAGCAGTTATTACGGGGGGCGAGCAGATACGCAGTATTTT.